The entry below gives a single T cell receptor beta chain sequence along with its context. Other nucleotide sequences from this sample produce the same CDR3. The source of the sample is a study of shared clonotypes between healthy human individuals. Per germline, CDR1 SNHLY and CDR2 FYNNEI. V was pared by 3 bases and J by 5 bases, with 1 base between. The CDR3 is 10 amino acids. The protocol was immunoSEQ multiplex PCR, while the TCRdb copy is restricted to in-frame clones and leaves out a portion. Among some 1 million clones listed, about 70% were seen once. This clonotype was sampled from a man between 18 and 35 years old in good health. Sequencing was performed on memory CD4+ T cells sorted from blood. Regarding subset: CD45RA-negative fraction. The chain links TRBV2 to TRBJ2-5; no reliable D call. CDR3 amino acids: CASSEETQYF. The CDR3 DNA is TGTGCCAGCAGTGAGGAGACCCAGTACTTC.